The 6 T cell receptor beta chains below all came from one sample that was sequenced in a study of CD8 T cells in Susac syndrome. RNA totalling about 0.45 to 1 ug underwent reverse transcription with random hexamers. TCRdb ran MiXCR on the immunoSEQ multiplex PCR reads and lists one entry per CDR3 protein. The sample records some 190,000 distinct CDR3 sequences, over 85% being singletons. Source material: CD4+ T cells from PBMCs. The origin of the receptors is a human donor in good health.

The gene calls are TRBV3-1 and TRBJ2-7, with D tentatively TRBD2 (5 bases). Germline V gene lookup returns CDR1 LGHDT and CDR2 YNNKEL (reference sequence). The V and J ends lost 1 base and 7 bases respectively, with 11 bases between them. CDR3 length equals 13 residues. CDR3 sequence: CASSQAGTWEQYF. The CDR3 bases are TGTGCCAGCAGCCAAGCGGGAACGTGGGAGCAGTACTTC.

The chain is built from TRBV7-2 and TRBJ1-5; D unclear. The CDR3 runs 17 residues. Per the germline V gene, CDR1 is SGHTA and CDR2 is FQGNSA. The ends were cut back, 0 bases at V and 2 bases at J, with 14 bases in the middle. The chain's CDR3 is CASSLAGSQMGNQPQHF. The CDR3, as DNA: TGTGCCAGCAGCTTAGCGGGGTCGCAGATGGGCAATCAGCCCCAGCATTTT.

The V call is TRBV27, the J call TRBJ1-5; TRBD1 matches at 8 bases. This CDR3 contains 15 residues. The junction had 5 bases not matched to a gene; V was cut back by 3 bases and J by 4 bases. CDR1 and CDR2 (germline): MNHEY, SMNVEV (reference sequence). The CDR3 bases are TGTGCCAGCAGTTTTGGAAGGACAGGGAATCAGCCCCAGCATTTT. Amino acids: CASSFGRTGNQPQHF.

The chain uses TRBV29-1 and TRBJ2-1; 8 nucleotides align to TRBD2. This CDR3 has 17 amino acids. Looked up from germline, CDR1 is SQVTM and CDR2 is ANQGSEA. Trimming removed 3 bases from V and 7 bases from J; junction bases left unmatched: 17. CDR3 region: CSVDPSLASGRGNEQFF. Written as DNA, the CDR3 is TGCAGCGTTGACCCGTCTCTGGCGAGCGGGAGAGGGAATGAGCAGTTCTTC.

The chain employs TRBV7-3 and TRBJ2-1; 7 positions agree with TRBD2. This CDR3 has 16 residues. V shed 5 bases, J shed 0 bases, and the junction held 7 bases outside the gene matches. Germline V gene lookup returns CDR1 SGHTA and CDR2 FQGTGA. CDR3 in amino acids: CASSLLALDSYNEQFF. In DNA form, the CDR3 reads TGTGCCAGCAGCCTACTAGCGTTAGACTCCTACAATGAGCAGTTCTTC. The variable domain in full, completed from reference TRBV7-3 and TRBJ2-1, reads GAGVSQTPSNKVTEKGKYVELRCDPISGHTALYWYRQSLGQGPEFLIYFQGTGAADDSGLPNDRFFAVRPEGSVSTLKIQRTERGDSAVYLCASSLLALDSYNEQFFGPGTRLTVL.

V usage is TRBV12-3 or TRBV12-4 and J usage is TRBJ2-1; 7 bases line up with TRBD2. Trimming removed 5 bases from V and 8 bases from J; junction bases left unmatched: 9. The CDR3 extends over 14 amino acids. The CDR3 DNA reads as TGTGCCAGCAGTCTCCCGACTAGCTTTGATGAGCAGTTCTTC. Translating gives CASSLPTSFDEQFF.